These T cell receptor beta chains were read from a single sample in a study of shared clonotypes between healthy human individuals. Sequencing was performed with immunoSEQ multiplex PCR; in TCRdb, only in-frame clones are kept and a portion is missing. The table records more than 500,000 clones, roughly 96% of them present only once. Specimen: naive CD8+ T cells sorted from blood. These receptor sequences come from a woman aged 25 to 39 in good health. CDR3s include the opening cysteine and the closing phenylalanine or tryptophan. A D gene is named only where the DNA matches it firmly. Part of the rows lack a size; the others show once, few, many or a class for expanded clones.

d_call clone_size j_call v_call cdr3_aa cdr3_nt
- - TRBJ2-7 TRBV5-1 CASRRRGSSYEQYF TGCGCCAGCAGACGGAGGGGTAGCTCCTACGAGCAGTACTTC
TRBD1 - TRBJ1-2 TRBV27 CASSPRDRGGNYGYTF TGTGCCAGCAGTCCCCGGGACAGGGGGGGGAACTATGGCTACACCTTC
TRBD1 - TRBJ2-4 TRBV9 CASSGQGNIQYF TGTGCCAGCAGCGGACAGGGTAACATTCAGTACTTC
TRBD1 - TRBJ2-7 TRBV6-1 CASSARDSSYEQYF TGTGCCAGCAGTGCCCGGGACAGCTCCTACGAGCAGTACTTC
- - TRBJ2-7 TRBV13 CASSLGWGSSYEQYF TGTGCCAGCAGCTTAGGCTGGGGCAGCTCCTACGAGCAGTACTTC
TRBD2 - TRBJ2-6 TRBV10-2 CASTQGRGEGANVLTF TGCGCCAGCACCCAAGGGAGGGGCGAAGGGGCCAACGTCCTGACTTTC
- - TRBJ1-1 TRBV10-3 CAISESLGMNTEAFF TGTGCCATCAGTGAGTCACTGGGGATGAACACTGAAGCTTTCTTT
- - TRBJ1-5 TRBV28 CASSLRDVRGNQPQHF TGTGCCAGCAGTCTCCGGGACGTTCGCGGCAATCAGCCCCAGCATTTT
- - TRBJ2-7 TRBV19 CASSIDLTSSSYEQYF TGTGCCAGTAGTATAGATCTCACTAGCAGCTCCTACGAGCAGTACTTC
- - TRBJ1-2 TRBV2 CARKQGNYGYTF TGTGCCAGGAAACAGGGAAACTATGGCTACACCTTC
- - TRBJ2-5 TRBV21-1 CASSQPQGPPQETQYF TGTGCCAGCAGCCAGCCACAGGGCCCCCCACAAGAGACCCAGTACTTC
- - TRBJ1-6 TRBV5-4 CASSLEGVSPLHF TGTGCCAGCAGCTTGGAGGGGGTCTCACCCCTCCACTTT
- - TRBJ1-4 TRBV30 CAWSVLAAGTTNEKLFF TGTGCCTGGAGTGTACTGGCGGCAGGGACAACTAATGAAAAACTGTTTTTT
TRBD1 - TRBJ2-1 TRBV12-5 CASGLDGQGAYNEQFF TGTGCTAGTGGTTTGGACGGACAGGGAGCCTACAATGAGCAGTTCTTC
TRBD2 - TRBJ2-3 TRBV2 CASSETSGRAVSTDTQYF TGTGCCAGCAGTGAGACTAGCGGGAGGGCCGTAAGCACAGATACGCAGTATTTT
- - TRBJ2-7 TRBV9 CASSAGGLTYEQYF TGTGCCAGCAGCGCAGGGGGACTGACCTACGAGCAGTACTTC
TRBD2 once TRBJ2-3 TRBV2 CASPRDGGSADTQYF TGTGCCAGCCCCAGGGATGGCGGGAGCGCAGATACGCAGTATTTT
- - TRBJ1-1 TRBV28 CASSLWVAARTEAFF TGTGCCAGCAGTTTATGGGTGGCGGCCCGCACTGAAGCTTTCTTT
- - TRBJ2-5 TRBV19 CASSIAGAPRGETQYF TGTGCCAGTAGTATAGCGGGGGCCCCCCGAGGGGAGACCCAGTACTTC
- - TRBJ1-2 TRBV7-9 CASSLANRELGYGYTF TGTGCCAGCAGCTTAGCTAACAGGGAGCTAGGGTATGGCTACACCTTC
- - TRBJ2-7 TRBV2 CASCYPSSYEQYF TGTGCCAGCTGCTACCCCTCTTCCTACGAGCAGTACTTC
TRBD2 - TRBJ2-1 TRBV29-1 CSSLYLAGGYNEQFF TGCAGCTCCCTTTATTTAGCGGGAGGGTACAATGAGCAGTTCTTC
- once TRBJ1-2 TRBV5-4 CASSYTGGAYGYTF TGTGCCAGCAGCTATACCGGGGGCGCCTATGGCTACACCTTC
- once TRBJ1-5 TRBV27 CASATYSNQPQHF TGTGCCAGCGCAACTTATAGCAATCAGCCCCAGCATTTT
- once TRBJ2-1 TRBV6-5 CASSYSVEREQFF TGTGCCAGCAGTTACTCAGTAGAGCGTGAGCAGTTCTTC
- - TRBJ2-7 TRBV28 CASSPRGHPSYEQYF TGTGCCAGCAGCCCGCGGGGACATCCCTCCTACGAGCAGTACTTC
- - TRBJ1-3 TRBV13 CASSYHAGTGNTIYF TGTGCCAGCAGCTATCACGCGGGAACTGGAAACACCATATATTTT
- - TRBJ2-1 TRBV20-1 CSARDGDEQFF TGCAGTGCTAGAGATGGGGATGAGCAGTTCTTC
- - TRBJ1-1 TRBV11-1 CASSFAFMNTEAFF TGTGCCAGCAGCTTTGCTTTCATGAACACTGAAGCTTTCTTT
TRBD2 - TRBJ2-7 TRBV4-1 CASSPRAASGQYEQYF TGCGCCAGCAGCCCCCGAGCGGCTAGCGGGCAATACGAGCAGTACTTC
- few TRBJ1-1 TRBV7-9 CASSPVDGTEAFF TGTGCCAGCAGCCCGGTAGATGGCACTGAAGCTTTCTTT
TRBD2 - TRBJ2-1 TRBV5-1 CASSRTSGAWDEQFF TGCGCCAGCAGCAGGACTAGCGGGGCTTGGGATGAGCAGTTCTTC
TRBD1 - TRBJ1-4 TRBV28 CASAETGGEEKLFF TGTGCCAGCGCCGAGACAGGGGGTGAGGAAAAACTGTTTTTT
- - TRBJ2-1 TRBV5-1 CASSSRGHLEQFF TGCGCCAGCAGCTCCCGGGGACACCTAGAGCAGTTCTTC
- - TRBJ1-4 TRBV5-6 CASNHRATNEKLFF TGTGCCAGCAACCACCGCGCAACTAATGAAAAACTGTTTTTT
- - TRBJ2-7 TRBV28 CASSLQGSYEQYF TGTGCCAGCAGTTTGCAGGGGAGCTACGAGCAGTACTTC
- - TRBJ1-4 TRBV21-1 CASSKLISGRGNEKLFF TGTGCCAGCAGCAAATTGATCTCGGGCAGGGGAAACGAAAAACTGTTTTTT
- - TRBJ2-5 TRBV6-1 CASSEVRWGETRTQYF TGTGCCAGCAGTGAAGTCCGTTGGGGGGAGACGCGGACCCAGTACTTC
- - TRBJ2-2 TRBV4-1 CASSPTRPGELFF TGCGCCAGCAGCCCAACTAGGCCCGGGGAGCTGTTTTTT
TRBD1 - TRBJ1-1 TRBV2 CASSEISWDRGNTEAFF TGTGCCAGCAGTGAAATATCGTGGGACAGGGGGAACACTGAAGCTTTCTTT
- - TRBJ2-5 TRBV7-9 CASSFQGRRETQYF TGTGCCAGCAGCTTTCAGGGGCGCAGGGAGACCCAGTACTTC
TRBD2 - TRBJ2-3 TRBV4-2 CASSRVLPGTSGTDTQYF TGTGCCAGCAGCCGCGTCCTTCCCGGGACTAGCGGCACAGATACGCAGTATTTT
TRBD2 - TRBJ2-7 TRBV29-1 CSVEGRGEQYF TGCAGCGTTGAGGGGAGGGGCGAGCAGTACTTC
TRBD1 - TRBJ1-2 TRBV5-6 CASSSEGGFIDGYTF TGTGCCAGCAGCTCCGAAGGGGGCTTTATTGATGGCTACACCTTC
TRBD1 - TRBJ1-2 TRBV6-5 CASSQWTGSSYGYTF TGTGCCAGCAGTCAATGGACAGGCTCTTCGTATGGCTACACCTTC
TRBD1 - TRBJ2-7 TRBV6-1 CASSEGITGGTYEQYF TGTGCCAGCAGTGAAGGGATTACAGGGGGCACCTACGAGCAGTACTTC
- - TRBJ1-1 TRBV11-2 CASSLVQGLRDTEAFF TGTGCCAGCAGCTTAGTCCAGGGATTGAGGGACACTGAAGCTTTCTTT
TRBD1 once TRBJ1-2 TRBV30 CAWNPTGTGYGYTF TGTGCCTGGAATCCTACCGGGACAGGATATGGCTACACCTTC
- - TRBJ2-7 TRBV27 CASRGGTSYEQYF TGTGCCAGCAGAGGCGGGACTTCCTACGAGCAGTACTTC
TRBD1 once TRBJ2-2 TRBV7-9 CASSSDRPGELFF TGTGCCAGCAGCTCGGACAGGCCCGGGGAGCTGTTTTTT
TRBD2 - TRBJ2-7 TRBV28 CASSDLAGSGYEQYF TGTGCCAGCAGTGACCTAGCGGGATCCGGCTACGAGCAGTACTTC
- once TRBJ2-7 TRBV5-1 CASSLARGHEQYF TGCGCCAGCAGCTTGGCCCGGGGCCACGAGCAGTACTTC
TRBD1 - TRBJ2-1 TRBV28 CASSLGTGVGAGNEQFF TGTGCCAGCAGTCTCGGGACAGGGGTAGGGGCTGGGAATGAGCAGTTCTTC
TRBD1 - TRBJ1-4 TRBV19 CASKETGSTNEKLFF TGTGCCAGTAAGGAGACAGGGTCGACTAATGAAAAACTGTTTTTT
TRBD1 - TRBJ1-5 TRBV19 CASSTLIQGAKPQHF TGTGCCAGTAGTACACTCATACAGGGGGCCAAGCCCCAGCATTTT
TRBD2 once TRBJ2-7 TRBV7-9 CASSADLGLVIEQYF TGTGCCAGCAGCGCGGATCTGGGACTAGTAATCGAGCAGTACTTC
- - TRBJ2-1 TRBV4-1 CASSPRTASSYNEQFF TGCGCCAGCAGTCCTAGGACGGCGAGCTCCTACAATGAGCAGTTCTTC
- - TRBJ1-1 TRBV7-6 CASSLEGFANTEAFF TGTGCCAGCAGCTTAGAAGGGTTCGCGAACACTGAAGCTTTCTTT